Listed below are T cell receptor beta chains from one sample, sequenced in a study of blood T cell repertoires in COVID-19. Clones were read by immunoSEQ multiplex PCR, and TCRdb kept only the in-frame ones, dropping some. This sample has over 130,000 clones, with about 79% found just once. Sequencing used PBMCs or T cells enriched from blood (not recorded which). Every receptor here comes from a woman aged 45 to 65 who had recovered from COVID-19. Each CDR3 is given with its conserved first and last residue. Fields, in order: D gene, J gene, clone size, V gene, CDR3 protein, CDR3 DNA. A D gene is named only where the DNA matches it firmly. The size entry is marked missing in some rows and otherwise reads once, few, many or a size class.

>.|TRBJ1-1|.|TRBV2
CASSPGGSRNTEAFF
TGTGCCAGCAGCCCGGGGGGAAGCAGGAACACTGAAGCTTTCTTT
>.|TRBJ1-5|.|TRBV30
CAWSVQGSNQPQHF
TGTGCCTGGAGTGTACAGGGATCCAATCAGCCCCAGCATTTT
>TRBD1|TRBJ2-1|.|TRBV9
CASSTNPQGAMDEQFF
TGTGCCAGCAGCACTAACCCTCAGGGGGCTATGGATGAGCAGTTCTTC
>TRBD1|TRBJ2-7|.|TRBV29-1
CSVEHQGESSYEQYF
TGCAGCGTTGAGCATCAGGGGGAGAGCTCCTACGAGCAGTACTTC
>.|TRBJ2-2|.|TRBV5-4
CASRLENTGELFF
TGTGCCAGCAGACTAGAGAACACCGGGGAGCTGTTTTTT
>.|TRBJ2-7|few|TRBV11-3
CASSDAGAFGEQYF
TGTGCCAGCAGTGACGCGGGGGCTTTTGGTGAGCAGTACTTC
>.|TRBJ2-5|.|TRBV5-1
CASSSKETQYF
TGCGCCAGCAGCTCAAAAGAGACCCAGTACTTC
>.|TRBJ1-1|.|TRBV28
CASSYTAAGAFF
TGTGCCAGCAGTTATACAGCTGCGGGGGCTTTCTTT
>.|TRBJ2-7|.|TRBV7-9
CASSLSLYEQYF
TGTGCCAGCAGTCTGTCCCTGTACGAGCAGTACTTC
>.|TRBJ2-4|once|TRBV28
CASSSAGSGTKNIQYF
TGTGCCAGCAGTTCCGCGGGGTCAGGCACCAAAAACATTCAGTACTTC
>.|TRBJ2-5|.|TRBV5-1
CASEPSGFGETQYF
TGCGCCAGCGAGCCCTCCGGGTTTGGGGAGACCCAGTACTTC
>TRBD1|TRBJ1-1|few|TRBV2
CASTLQGANTEAFF
TGTGCCAGCACACTACAGGGGGCGAACACTGAAGCTTTCTTT
>.|TRBJ1-1|.|TRBV6-5
CASSTGNTEAFF
TGTGCCAGCAGTACAGGGAACACTGAAGCTTTCTTT
>.|TRBJ2-7|.|TRBV4-1
CASSQQGSTHAEQYF
TGCGCCAGCAGCCAACAGGGGTCCACCCATGCAGAGCAGTACTTC
>TRBD2|TRBJ2-4|.|TRBV3-1/TRBV3-2
CASSPHSLRTSGRGNIQYF
TGTGCCAGCAGCCCTCACTCACTTCGGACTAGCGGGAGAGGGAACATTCAGTACTTC
>TRBD2|TRBJ2-7|.|TRBV11-3
CASSPGTSGSEQYF
TGTGCCAGCAGCCCGGGGACTAGCGGGAGCGAGCAGTACTTC
>TRBD2|TRBJ2-7|once|TRBV5-1
CASSANRLAGIPYEQYF
TGCGCCAGCAGCGCGAATCGGCTAGCGGGAATCCCCTACGAGCAGTACTTC
>TRBD2|TRBJ2-2|.|TRBV5-1
CASSYGLAGGGELFF
TGCGCCAGCAGTTATGGACTAGCGGGAGGCGGGGAGCTGTTTTTT
>TRBD2|TRBJ2-2|.|TRBV9
CASSVFSGGTNTGELFF
TGTGCCAGCAGCGTCTTTAGCGGGGGGACGAACACCGGGGAGCTGTTTTTT
>.|TRBJ1-2|.|TRBV21-1
CASSPSPAGSYGYTF
TGTGCCAGCAGCCCTTCCCCCGCAGGAAGCTATGGCTACACCTTC
>.|TRBJ1-6|.|TRBV6-6
CASSYSLLLNSPLHF
TGTGCCAGCAGTTACTCTTTATTACTTAATTCACCCCTCCACTTT
>TRBD2|TRBJ2-7|.|TRBV5-1
CASSPGLAGVHEQYF
TGCGCCAGCAGCCCAGGACTAGCGGGAGTTCACGAGCAGTACTTC
>TRBD1|TRBJ1-2|.|TRBV27
CASSFHLPGQGEWGGYTF
TGTGCCAGCAGTTTCCACCTTCCGGGACAGGGAGAATGGGGTGGCTACACCTTC
>.|TRBJ2-3|.|TRBV21-1
CASSKVFGGRTDTQYF
TGTGCCAGCAGCAAAGTTTTCGGGGGGAGGACAGATACGCAGTATTTT
>TRBD2|TRBJ2-7|.|TRBV6-1
CASSESLAGVHEQYF
TGTGCCAGCAGTGAATCACTAGCGGGAGTGCACGAGCAGTACTTC
>.|TRBJ2-7|.|TRBV5-4
CASSSFGYEQYF
TGTGCCAGCAGCTCCTTCGGCTACGAGCAGTACTTC
>.|TRBJ2-1|.|TRBV7-7
CASSLGRGGPNEQFF
TGTGCTAGCAGCTTAGGTAGGGGGGGCCCCAATGAGCAGTTCTTC
>.|TRBJ2-7|.|TRBV11-2
CASRDIRGTIEQYF
TGTGCCAGCAGAGACATCAGGGGTACGATCGAGCAGTACTTC
>TRBD1|TRBJ1-5|many|TRBV19
CASRAPGQGVNQPQHF
TGTGCCAGTAGGGCCCCGGGACAGGGGGTTAATCAGCCCCAGCATTTT
>TRBD1|TRBJ1-2|.|TRBV6-5
CASSPGTGFGYGYTF
TGTGCCAGCAGTCCCGGGACAGGGTTTGGCTATGGCTACACCTTC
>TRBD2|TRBJ2-7|many|TRBV3-1/TRBV3-2
CASSQDAGTNSGVQYF
TGTGCCAGCAGCCAAGATGCCGGGACTAACAGCGGAGTGCAGTACTTC
>.|TRBJ2-3|few|TRBV9
CASSVVGGTDTQYF
TGTGCCAGCAGCGTAGTAGGGGGCACAGATACGCAGTATTTT
>TRBD2|TRBJ2-7|.|TRBV28
CASSREGGGSLYEQYF
TGTGCCAGCAGTCGGGAGGGGGGAGGATCCCTCTACGAGCAGTACTTC
>TRBD1|TRBJ1-2|.|TRBV29-1
CSAGTQGAKGYTF
TGCAGCGCGGGAACACAGGGGGCGAAGGGCTACACCTTC
>.|TRBJ1-1|.|TRBV5-6
CASSLPRGVRTEAFF
TGTGCCAGCAGCCTACCACGGGGGGTTCGGACTGAAGCTTTCTTT
>.|TRBJ1-5|.|TRBV9
CASSYGQSNQPQHF
TGTGCCAGCAGCTATGGACAGAGCAATCAGCCCCAGCATTTT
>.|TRBJ1-6|.|TRBV9
CASSALGAVHSPLHF
TGTGCCAGCAGCGCGTTGGGGGCGGTACACTCACCCCTCCACTTT
>TRBD1|TRBJ1-5|.|TRBV7-6
CASSQGTARVNQPQHF
TGTGCCAGCAGCCAAGGGACAGCAAGGGTCAATCAGCCCCAGCATTTT
>TRBD2|TRBJ2-7|.|TRBV19
CATSRTSAYEQYF
TGTGCCACCTCCAGGACTAGCGCATACGAGCAGTACTTC
>TRBD1|TRBJ1-1|.|TRBV28
CASSRQGGAFF
TGTGCCAGCAGTAGACAGGGGGGGGCTTTCTTT
>TRBD2|TRBJ2-2|.|TRBV5-1
CASSFLSGGTTGELFF
TGCGCCAGCAGCTTCCTAAGCGGGGGAACGACCGGGGAGCTGTTTTTT
>.|TRBJ1-2|.|TRBV7-9
CASSPRGTLPPNYGYTF
TGTGCCAGCAGCCCCCGGGGGACTCTGCCCCCTAACTATGGCTACACCTTC
>.|TRBJ2-5|few|TRBV6-1
CASSDQGWGLETQYF
TGTGCCAGCAGTGACCAGGGGTGGGGTCTGGAGACCCAGTACTTC
>TRBD1|TRBJ1-2|.|TRBV6-6
CASSSSGTGGNGYTF
TGTGCCAGCAGTTCCTCCGGGACAGGGGGGAATGGCTACACCTTC
>TRBD1|TRBJ1-2|.|TRBV10-2
CASSDWDRTIYGYTF
TGCGCCAGCAGTGACTGGGACAGGACTATATATGGCTACACCTTC
>.|TRBJ1-4|.|TRBV30
CAWNRAIGNEKLFF
TGTGCCTGGAACAGGGCTATCGGTAATGAAAAACTGTTTTTT
>.|TRBJ1-5|few|TRBV20-1
CSAGRDQPQHF
TGCAGTGCTGGTCGCGATCAGCCCCAGCATTTT
>.|TRBJ2-7|.|TRBV5-6
CASSFTRREQYF
TGTGCCAGCAGCTTCACCCGGAGGGAGCAGTACTTC
>.|TRBJ2-7|.|TRBV5-6
CASSPLATTYEQYF
TGTGCCAGCAGCCCTCTAGCCACAACCTACGAGCAGTACTTC
>.|TRBJ1-1|.|TRBV9
CASSPRTANTEAFF
TGTGCCAGCAGCCCGCGGACAGCAAACACTGAAGCTTTCTTT
>.|TRBJ2-7|.|TRBV5-1
CASSLASSSDYEQYF
TGCGCCAGCAGCTTGGCCTCTAGCTCAGACTACGAGCAGTACTTC
>.|TRBJ2-7|.|TRBV18
CASSPTGGLDEQYF
TGTGCCAGCTCACCGACAGGAGGTCTGGACGAGCAGTACTTC
>.|TRBJ1-5|.|TRBV10-3
CAISAGAGDNQPQHF
TGTGCCATCAGTGCGGGAGCGGGGGACAATCAGCCCCAGCATTTT
>TRBD2|TRBJ2-7|.|TRBV29-1
CSAGEGHEQYF
TGCAGCGCCGGGGAGGGCCACGAGCAGTACTTC
>.|TRBJ2-1|.|TRBV3-1/TRBV3-2
CASSPRSRAGQITYNEQFF
TGTGCCAGCAGCCCACGTTCGAGGGCGGGCCAGATTACCTACAATGAGCAGTTCTTC
>TRBD1|TRBJ2-6|.|TRBV2
CASSDPGQGWANVLTF
TGTGCCAGCAGCGACCCGGGACAGGGCTGGGCCAACGTCCTGACTTTC
>.|TRBJ1-1|.|TRBV7-3
CASSPRPGNTEAFF
TGTGCCAGCAGCCCTCGTCCCGGGAACACTGAAGCTTTCTTT